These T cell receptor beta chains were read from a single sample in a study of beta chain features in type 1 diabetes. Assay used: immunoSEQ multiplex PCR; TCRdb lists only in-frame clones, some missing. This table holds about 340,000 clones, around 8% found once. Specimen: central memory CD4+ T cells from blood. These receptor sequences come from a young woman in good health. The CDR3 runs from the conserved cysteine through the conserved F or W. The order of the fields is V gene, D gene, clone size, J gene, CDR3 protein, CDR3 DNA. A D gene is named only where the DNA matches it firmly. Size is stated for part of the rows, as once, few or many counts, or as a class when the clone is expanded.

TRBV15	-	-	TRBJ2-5	CATSSPQGRETQYF	TGTGCCACCAGCAGTCCCCAGGGGAGGGAGACCCAGTACTTC
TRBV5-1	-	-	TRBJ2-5	CASKTSSAETQYF	TGCGCCAGCAAGACTAGTTCGGCAGAGACCCAGTACTTC
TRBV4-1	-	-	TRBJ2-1	CASSLDPGGEQFF	TGCGCCAGCAGCCTCGATCCGGGCGGTGAGCAGTTCTTC
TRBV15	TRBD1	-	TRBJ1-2	CATSTLLIGGLRGYTF	TGTGCCACCAGCACCTTATTAATAGGGGGCTTAAGGGGCTACACCTTC
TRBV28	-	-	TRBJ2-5	CASRAGTPILYF	TGTGCCAGCAGGGCCGGGACCCCGATTCTGTACTTC
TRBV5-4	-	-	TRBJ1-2	CASSLASGRNYGYTF	TGTGCCAGCAGCTTGGCCTCGGGTAGAAACTATGGCTACACCTTC
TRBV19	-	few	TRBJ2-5	CASSSTGQETQYF	TGTGCCAGTAGTTCCACAGGCCAAGAGACCCAGTACTTC
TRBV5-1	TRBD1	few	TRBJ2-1	CASTPGQGARSRLAPEQFF	TGCGCCAGCACCCCAGGACAGGGGGCGCGTTCCCGACTAGCGCCTGAGCAGTTCTTC
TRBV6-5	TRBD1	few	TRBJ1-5	CASSKGYQGAQHF	TGTGCCAGCAGTAAGGGGTACCAGGGGGCCCAGCATTTT
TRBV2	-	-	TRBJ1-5	CASSVQDNQPQHF	TGTGCCAGCAGTGTCCAGGACAATCAGCCCCAGCATTTT
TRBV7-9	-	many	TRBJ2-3	CASSLAVSTDTQYF	TGTGCCAGCAGCTTAGCGGTTAGCACAGATACGCAGTATTTT
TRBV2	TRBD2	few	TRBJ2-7	CASRPSELAALGPLF	TGTGCCAGCAGGCCGAGTGAACTAGCGGCCCTAGGGCCCCTCTTC
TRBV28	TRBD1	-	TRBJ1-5	CASSRDRAQPQHF	TGTGCCAGCAGCCGAGACAGGGCTCAGCCCCAGCATTTT
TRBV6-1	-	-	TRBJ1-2	CASSEAQGLGYTF	TGTGCCAGCAGTGAAGCGCAGGGGCTTGGCTACACCTTC
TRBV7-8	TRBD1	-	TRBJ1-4	CASSLTRQGRGEKLFF	TGTGCCAGCAGCTTAACGAGACAGGGGCGCGGAGAAAAACTGTTTTTT
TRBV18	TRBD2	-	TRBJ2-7	CASSPAGGSSYEQYF	TGTGCCAGCTCACCGGCGGGAGGTTCTTCCTACGAGCAGTACTTC
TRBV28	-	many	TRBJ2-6	CASSSPGAGANVLTF	TGTGCCAGCAGTTCCCCGGGGGCTGGGGCCAACGTCCTGACTTTC
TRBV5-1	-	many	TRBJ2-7	CASSLESTYEQYF	TGCGCCAGCAGCTTGGAATCGACTTACGAGCAGTACTTC
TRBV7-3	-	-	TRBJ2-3	CASSRLVSDTQYF	TGTGCCAGCAGCCGCTTAGTGTCAGATACGCAGTATTTT
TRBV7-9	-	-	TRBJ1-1	CASSLAGTRYTEAFF	TGTGCCAGCAGCTTGGCCGGGACCCGATACACTGAAGCTTTCTTT
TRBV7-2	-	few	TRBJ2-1	CASSYTGGGNEQFF	TGTGCCAGCAGCTACACAGGGGGGGGCAATGAGCAGTTCTTC
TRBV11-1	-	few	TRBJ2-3	CASSLGAGRTDTQYF	TGTGCCAGCAGCTTAGGCGCGGGGCGCACAGATACGCAGTATTTT
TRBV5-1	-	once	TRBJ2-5	CASSLVHVVGQYF	TGTGCCAGCAGCTTGGTCCACGTGGTGGGCCAGTACTTC
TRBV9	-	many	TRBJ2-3	CASSVVPQHTDTQYF	TGTGCCAGCAGCGTAGTCCCGCAACACACAGATACGCAGTATTTT
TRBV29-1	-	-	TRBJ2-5	CSVVGGFRETQYF	TGCAGCGTTGTAGGGGGTTTTAGGGAGACCCAGTACTTC
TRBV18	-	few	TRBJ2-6	CASSLDTGANVLTF	TGTGCCAGCTCCCTGGACACTGGGGCCAACGTCCTGACTTTC
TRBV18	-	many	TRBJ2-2	CASQITGELFF	TGTGCCAGCCAGATAACCGGGGAGCTGTTTTTT
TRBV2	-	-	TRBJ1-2	CASSDFGYTF	TGTGCCAGCAGTGATTTTGGCTACACCTTC
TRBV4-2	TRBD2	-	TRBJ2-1	CASSQDLTSGAPGGFF	TGTGCCAGCAGCCAAGATCTCACTAGCGGGGCCCCGGGGGGGTTCTTC
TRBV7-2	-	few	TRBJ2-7	CASSQVRQGGEQYF	TGTGCCAGCAGCCAAGTTAGGCAGGGGGGCGAGCAGTACTTC
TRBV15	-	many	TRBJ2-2	CATSRDREGELFF	TGTGCCACCAGCAGAGACAGGGAGGGGGAGCTGTTTTTT
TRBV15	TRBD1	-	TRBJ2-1	CATSRGQGGTISSYNEQFF	TGTGCCACCAGCAGAGGACAGGGCGGAACTATAAGCTCCTACAATGAGCAGTTCTTC
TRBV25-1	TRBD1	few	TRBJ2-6	CASSEIGQGLSGANVLTF	TGTGCCAGCAGTGAAATCGGACAGGGGCTCTCTGGGGCCAACGTCCTGACTTTC
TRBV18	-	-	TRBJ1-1	CASSPPTSGTEAFF	TGTGCCAGCTCACCACCGACCTCGGGAACTGAAGCTTTCTTT
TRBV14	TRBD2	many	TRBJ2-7	CASSQDRLAGNLAYEQYF	TGTGCCAGCAGCCAAGATCGACTAGCGGGGAACCTAGCCTACGAGCAGTACTTC
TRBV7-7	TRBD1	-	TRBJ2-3	CASSKDRGDTQYF	TGTGCTAGCAGCAAGGACAGGGGTGATACGCAGTATTTT
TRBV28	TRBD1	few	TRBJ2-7	CASSLPPSRQGEQYF	TGTGCCAGCAGTCTTCCCCCGAGCCGACAGGGCGAGCAGTACTTC
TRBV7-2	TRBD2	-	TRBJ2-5	CASSPGLAGEGETQYF	TGTGCCAGCAGTCCCGGACTAGCGGGAGAAGGAGAGACCCAGTACTTC
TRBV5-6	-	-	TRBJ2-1	CASSFGGSSYNEQFF	TGTGCCAGCAGCTTCGGGGGAAGCTCCTACAATGAGCAGTTCTTC
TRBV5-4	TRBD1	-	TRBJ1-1	CASSSPSGQGVLTEAFF	TGTGCCAGCAGCTCACCTAGTGGACAGGGGGTCCTCACTGAAGCTTTCTTT
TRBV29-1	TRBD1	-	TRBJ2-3	CSVRGQSGDTDTQYF	TGCAGCGTTAGGGGACAGAGTGGAGACACAGATACGCAGTATTTT
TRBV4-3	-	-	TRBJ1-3	CASSPGATGNTIYF	TGCGCCAGCAGCCCTGGGGCTACTGGAAACACCATATATTTT
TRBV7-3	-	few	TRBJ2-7	CASSPAGIPNGLMVSSYEQYF	TGTGCCAGCAGCCCGGCCGGGATTCCGAACGGATTGATGGTCAGCTCCTACGAGCAGTACTTC
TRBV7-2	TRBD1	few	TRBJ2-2	CASRWTGAGELFF	TGTGCCAGCAGGTGGACAGGGGCGGGGGAGCTGTTTTTT
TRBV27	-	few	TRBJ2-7	CASSRLGSAYEQYF	TGTGCCAGCAGTCGCCTCGGTTCTGCCTACGAGCAGTACTTC
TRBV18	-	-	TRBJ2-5	CASSPLGGRETQYF	TGTGCCAGCTCACCTCTGGGCGGTCGGGAGACCCAGTACTTC
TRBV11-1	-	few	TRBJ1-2	CASSFRGNYGYTF	TGTGCCAGCAGCTTTCGCGGGAACTATGGCTACACCTTC
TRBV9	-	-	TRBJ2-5	CASSVGLKETQYF	TGTGCCAGCAGCGTAGGACTAAAGGAGACCCAGTACTTC
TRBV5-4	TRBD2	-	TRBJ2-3	CASSPGPGLAGGRLNTQYF	TGTGCCAGCAGCCCCGGACCGGGACTAGCGGGAGGGCGATTAAATACGCAGTATTTT
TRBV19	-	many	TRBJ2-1	CASSTAWRDEQFF	TGTGCCAGTAGTACAGCCTGGAGAGATGAGCAGTTCTTC
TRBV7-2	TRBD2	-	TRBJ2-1	CASSPRLAGHNEQFF	TGTGCCAGCAGCCCCCGACTAGCGGGACACAATGAGCAGTTCTTC
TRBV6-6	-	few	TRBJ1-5	CASSPTVTQPQHF	TGTGCCAGCAGCCCCACAGTAACCCAGCCCCAGCATTTT
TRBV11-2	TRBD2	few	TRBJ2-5	CASSLRREAETQYF	TGTGCCAGCAGCTTACGGCGGGAGGCTGAGACCCAGTACTTC
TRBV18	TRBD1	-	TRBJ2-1	CASSPRTGIDEQFF	TGTGCCAGCTCACCCAGGACAGGGATTGATGAGCAGTTCTTC
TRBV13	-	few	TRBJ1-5	CASSLGPGPGQPQHF	TGTGCCAGCAGCTTAGGCCCCGGCCCAGGACAGCCCCAGCATTTT
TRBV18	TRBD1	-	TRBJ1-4	CASSPRGQGGEKLFF	TGTGCCAGCTCACCACGGGGACAGGGAGGTGAAAAACTGTTTTTT
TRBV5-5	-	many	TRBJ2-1	CASRVRAPYNEQFF	TGTGCCAGCAGGGTTAGGGCCCCTTACAATGAGCAGTTCTTC
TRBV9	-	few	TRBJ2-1	CASSDQGSNEQFF	TGTGCCAGCAGCGACCAGGGTAGCAATGAGCAGTTCTTC
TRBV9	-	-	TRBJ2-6	CASSRSQWVGANVLTF	TGTGCCAGCAGCAGGTCGCAATGGGTTGGGGCCAACGTCCTGACTTTC
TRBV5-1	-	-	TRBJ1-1	CASSLLTENTEAFF	TGCGCCAGCAGCTTGCTTACAGAGAACACTGAAGCTTTCTTT